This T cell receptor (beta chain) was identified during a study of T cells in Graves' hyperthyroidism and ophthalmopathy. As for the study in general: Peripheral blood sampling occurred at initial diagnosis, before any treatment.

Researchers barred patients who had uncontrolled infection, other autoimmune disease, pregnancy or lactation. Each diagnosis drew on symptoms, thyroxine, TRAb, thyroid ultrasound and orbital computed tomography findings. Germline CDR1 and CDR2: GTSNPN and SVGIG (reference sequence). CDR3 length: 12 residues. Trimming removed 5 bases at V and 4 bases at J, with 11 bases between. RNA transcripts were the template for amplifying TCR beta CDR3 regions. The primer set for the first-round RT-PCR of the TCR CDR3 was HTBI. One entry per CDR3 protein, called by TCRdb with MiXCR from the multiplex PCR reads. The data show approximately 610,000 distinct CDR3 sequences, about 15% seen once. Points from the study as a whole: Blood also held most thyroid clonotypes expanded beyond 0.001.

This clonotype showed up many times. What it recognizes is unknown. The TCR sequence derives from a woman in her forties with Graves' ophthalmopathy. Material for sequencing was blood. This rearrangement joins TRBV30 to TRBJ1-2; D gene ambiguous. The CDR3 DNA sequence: TGTGCCTGGTCACCGGGGTCCTATGGCTACACCTTC. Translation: CAWSPGSYGYTF. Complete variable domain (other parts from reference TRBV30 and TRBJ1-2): SQTIHQWPATLVQPVGSPLSLECTVEGTSNPNLYWYRQAAGRGLQLLFYSVGIGQISSEVPQNLSASRPQDRQFILSSKKLLLSDSGFYLCAWSPGSYGYTFGSGTRLTVV.